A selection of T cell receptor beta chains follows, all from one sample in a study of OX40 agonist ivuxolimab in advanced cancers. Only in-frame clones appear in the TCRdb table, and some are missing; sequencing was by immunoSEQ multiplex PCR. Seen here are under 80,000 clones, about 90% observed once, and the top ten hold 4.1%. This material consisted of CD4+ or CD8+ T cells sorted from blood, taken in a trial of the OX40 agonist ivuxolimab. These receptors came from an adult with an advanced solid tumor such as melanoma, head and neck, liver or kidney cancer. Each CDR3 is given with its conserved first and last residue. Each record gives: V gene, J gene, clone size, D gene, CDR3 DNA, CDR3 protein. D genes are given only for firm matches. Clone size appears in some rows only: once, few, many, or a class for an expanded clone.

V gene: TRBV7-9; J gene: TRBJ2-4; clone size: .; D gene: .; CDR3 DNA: TGTGCCAGCAGCTTATCGGGGTCAAAAAACATTCAGTACTTC; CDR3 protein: CASSLSGSKNIQYF
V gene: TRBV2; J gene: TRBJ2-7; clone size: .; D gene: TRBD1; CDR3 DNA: TGTGCCAGCAGTTACGGGACAGGGGACCTCTACGAGCAGTACTTC; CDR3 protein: CASSYGTGDLYEQYF
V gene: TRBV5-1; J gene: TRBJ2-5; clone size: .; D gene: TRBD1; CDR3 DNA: TGCGCCAGCAGCTGGACCGGGACAGTCGAGACCCAGTACTTC; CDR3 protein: CASSWTGTVETQYF
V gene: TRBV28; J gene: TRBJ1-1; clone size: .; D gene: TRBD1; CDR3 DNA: TGTGCCAGCAGTTTAAGTCAGGGGGCATGGGACACTGAAGCTTTCTTT; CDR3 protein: CASSLSQGAWDTEAFF
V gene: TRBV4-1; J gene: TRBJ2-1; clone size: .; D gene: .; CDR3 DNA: TGCGCCAGCAGCCAACCTACCCGGGACTCTACTAATGAGCAGTTCTTC; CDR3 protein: CASSQPTRDSTNEQFF
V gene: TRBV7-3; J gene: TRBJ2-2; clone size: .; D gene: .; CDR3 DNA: TGTGCCAGCAGCGACGGACCGAACACCGGGGAGCTGTTTTTT; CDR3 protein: CASSDGPNTGELFF
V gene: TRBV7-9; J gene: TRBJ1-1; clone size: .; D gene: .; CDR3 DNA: TGTGCCAGCAGCTTTTCGGCGAACACTGAAGCTTTCTTT; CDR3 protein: CASSFSANTEAFF
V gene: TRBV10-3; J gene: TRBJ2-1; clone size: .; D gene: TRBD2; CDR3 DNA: TGTGCCATCAGTGAGTCGCAAACTAGCGGAAACAATGAGCAGTTCTTC; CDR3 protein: CAISESQTSGNNEQFF
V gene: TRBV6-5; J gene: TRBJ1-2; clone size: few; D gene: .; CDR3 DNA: TGTGCCAGCAGTTACCCGACCGGCAGAACCTATGGCTACACCTTC; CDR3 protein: CASSYPTGRTYGYTF
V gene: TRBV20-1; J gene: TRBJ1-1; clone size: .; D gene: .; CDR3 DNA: TGCAGTGCTAGAGCGAACACTGAAGCTTTCTTT; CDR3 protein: CSARANTEAFF
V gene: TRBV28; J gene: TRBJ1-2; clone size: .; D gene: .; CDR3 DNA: TGTGCCAGCAGTCCAAACCCCCCACGGCAATTC; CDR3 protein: CASSPNPPRQF
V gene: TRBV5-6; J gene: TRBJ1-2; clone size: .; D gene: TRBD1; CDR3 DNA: TGTGCCACAGGACAGGGCGACCTTAACTATGGCTACACCTTC; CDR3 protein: CATGQGDLNYGYTF